These T cell receptor beta chains were read from a single sample in a study of T cell responses to AZD1222 COVID-19 vaccine. Sequencing was performed with immunoSEQ multiplex PCR; in TCRdb, only in-frame clones are kept and a portion is missing. Of about 78,000 clones listed, 75% to 90% are singletons. Sequencing was performed on peripheral blood, taken on day 0 of AZD1222 vaccination. Source of these receptors: an adult in good health. The CDR3 runs from the conserved cysteine through the conserved F or W. A D gene is named only where the DNA matches it firmly. Part of the rows lack a size; the others show once, few, many or a class for expanded clones.

>11|TRBJ1-1|TRBV20-1|.|.
TGCAGTCCCGAGAGGGCGCGGGGGGTTTTCTTT
CSPERARGVFF
>17|TRBJ2-2|TRBV5-5|.|.
TGTGCCAGCGTCTTAATGCGGGACTTATCGAACACCGGGGAGCTGTTTTTT
CASVLMRDLSNTGELFF
>10|TRBJ2-7|TRBV11-3|.|.
TGTGCCAGCAGCTTTGGGGAGCAGTACTTC
CASSFGEQYF
>13|TRBJ2-5|TRBV15|.|.
TGTGCCACCAGCAGAGATCTGGGAGAGACCCAGTACTTC
CATSRDLGETQYF
>15|TRBJ2-2|TRBV18|.|.
TGTGCCAGCTCACCAGCCGACCTCGACACCGGGGAGCTGTTTTTT
CASSPADLDTGELFF
>13|TRBJ2-7|TRBV7-2|TRBD2|.
TGTGCCAGTAAACTCAGCGGGACCAACGAGCAGTACTTC
CASKLSGTNEQYF
>13|TRBJ2-5|TRBV4-1|.|once
TGCGCCAGCAGCCAAGATCTTACCGGTGCCCAGTACTTC
CASSQDLTGAQYF
>14|TRBJ2-1|TRBV27|.|.
TGTGCCAGCAGTTTGGACTCTTCTTACAATGAGCAGTTCTTC
CASSLDSSYNEQFF
>14|TRBJ1-5|TRBV9|TRBD1|.
TGTGCCAGCAGCCCAGGGGGGTTCAATCAGCCCCAGCATTTT
CASSPGGFNQPQHF
>13|TRBJ1-6|TRBV14|.|.
TGTGCCAGCAGCCAAGAACGGGAATCACCCCTCCACTTT
CASSQERESPLHF
>13|TRBJ1-2|TRBV5-4|TRBD1|.
TGTGCCAGCAGCTCCGGGACAGGACCTGGCTACACCTTC
CASSSGTGPGYTF
>17|TRBJ2-5|TRBV4-1|.|.
TGCGCCAGCAGCCAAGAAGGGGGAACAAACACTCAAGAGACCCAGTACTTC
CASSQEGGTNTQETQYF
>12|TRBJ1-2|TRBV2|.|.
TGTGCCAGCAGCTACGGCCCATATGGCTACACCTTC
CASSYGPYGYTF
>15|TRBJ2-1|TRBV9|TRBD2|.
TGTGCCAGCAGCGTAGGAATAGCGGGAGGGCGGGAGCAGTTCTTC
CASSVGIAGGREQFF
>14|TRBJ1-2|TRBV6-5|TRBD1|.
TGTGCCGCGGCTCTTCTTCAGGGGGACTATGGCTACACCTTC
CAAALLQGDYGYTF
>15|TRBJ1-1|TRBV18|.|.
TGTGCCAGCTCACCACCGGCAGGGTTCAACACTGAAGCTTTCTTT
CASSPPAGFNTEAFF
>16|TRBJ2-7|TRBV11-3|TRBD1|.
TGTGCCAGCAGCTTGTTACCGGGACAGGCCAGTCGAGAGCAGTACTTC
CASSLLPGQASREQYF
>14|TRBJ2-1|TRBV28|TRBD2|.
TGTGCCAGCACTCGGGGGGGCTCCTACAATGAGCAGTTCTTC
CASTRGGSYNEQFF
>14|TRBJ1-6|TRBV9|.|.
TGTGCCAGCAGCGTACAGGGCGGTAATTCACCCCTCCACTTT
CASSVQGGNSPLHF
>15|TRBJ2-1|TRBV10-3|.|.
TGTGCCATCAGTGAATCGCGGAATCCCGGGAATGAGCAGTTCTTC
CAISESRNPGNEQFF
>16|TRBJ2-1|TRBV4-1|.|few
TGCGCCAGCAGCCAACTGCGAGCGGGCTCCTACAATGAGCAGTTCTTC
CASSQLRAGSYNEQFF
>15|TRBJ1-1|TRBV4-1|TRBD1|.
TGCGCCAGCAGCCAGACGGGACAGTCGAACACTGAAGCTTTCTTT
CASSQTGQSNTEAFF
>14|TRBJ1-1|TRBV6-6|.|.
TGTGCCAGCAGTTACGGCCGGGGCGTCACTGAAGCTTTCTTT
CASSYGRGVTEAFF
>15|TRBJ2-1|TRBV4-1|.|.
TGCGCCAGCAGCCAGGTTAGCGACTCCTACAATGAGCAGTTCTTC
CASSQVSDSYNEQFF
>13|TRBJ2-3|TRBV9|.|few
TGTGCCAGCAGCGCCCTTGGCACAGATACGCAGTATTTT
CASSALGTDTQYF
>14|TRBJ1-3|TRBV27|.|few
TGTGCCAGCAGTCCAAGCAGCTCTGGAAACACCATATATTTT
CASSPSSSGNTIYF
>15|TRBJ2-7|TRBV7-6|TRBD2|once
TGTGCCAGCAGCTTAGCGACCGCGGGAGGAGGTGAGCAGTACTTC
CASSLATAGGGEQYF
>15|TRBJ1-2|TRBV7-9|TRBD1|.
TGTGCCAGCAGCTTTCGGACAGGGAAAAACTATGGCTACACCTTC
CASSFRTGKNYGYTF
>16|TRBJ2-2|TRBV28|TRBD1|.
TGTGCCAGCAGTTCGCCGGGACAGGTTACCACCGGGGAGCTGTTTTTT
CASSSPGQVTTGELFF
>15|TRBJ1-2|TRBV11-3|.|.
TGTGCCAGCAGCTTAGATGGGGCAGGGGCCTATGGCTACACCTTC
CASSLDGAGAYGYTF
>15|TRBJ2-7|TRBV7-2|.|.
TGTGCCAGCAGCTTAGTTGGAGACCACTCCTACGAGCAGTACTTC
CASSLVGDHSYEQYF
>16|TRBJ1-3|TRBV18|.|few
TGTGCCAGCTCACCATTCGCGCTGCACTCTGGAAACACCATATATTTT
CASSPFALHSGNTIYF
>12|TRBJ1-1|TRBV11-2|.|once
TGTGCCAGCAGCTTGGGGCGCACTGAAGCTTTCTTT
CASSLGRTEAFF
>14|TRBJ2-7|TRBV18|.|.
TGTGCCAGCTCACCAAGCCAGGGACGCTACGAGCAGTACTTC
CASSPSQGRYEQYF
>14|TRBJ2-2|TRBV11-3|.|.
TGTGCCAGCAGCTCGGGACATGGTAGCGGGGAGCTGTTTTTT
CASSSGHGSGELFF
>15|TRBJ2-5|TRBV18|.|.
TGTGCCAGCTCATCCCTGGACTGGCCCCAAGAGACCCAGTACTTC
CASSSLDWPQETQYF
>15|TRBJ2-3|TRBV6-2/TRBV6-3|.|.
TGTGCCAGCAGTTACTCGGGGCGGATTTCAGATACGCAGTATTTT
CASSYSGRISDTQYF
>14|TRBJ1-2|TRBV5-8|.|.
TGTGCCAGCAGCCGGGGGATTCCCCCTTATGGCTACACCTTC
CASSRGIPPYGYTF
>15|TRBJ1-1|TRBV5-1|.|.
TGCGCCAGCAGCCCCACCGGGACGGCGAACACTGAAGCTTTCTTT
CASSPTGTANTEAFF
>15|TRBJ2-2|TRBV2|TRBD2|.
TGTGCCAGCAGTGAAGGGACTAGCGACACCGGGGAGCTGTTTTTT
CASSEGTSDTGELFF
>15|TRBJ1-3|TRBV5-1|.|.
TGCGCCAGCAGCTTTACCGCCGAGACTGGAAACACCATATATTTT
CASSFTAETGNTIYF
>14|TRBJ2-3|TRBV5-6|.|.
TGTGCCAGCAGCCCCCCACAGGGAACAGATACGCAGTATTTT
CASSPPQGTDTQYF
>16|TRBJ1-3|TRBV7-9|.|.
TGTGCCAGCAGCTGGGGGGGCCTCTTGTTTGGAAACACCATATATTTT
CASSWGGLLFGNTIYF
>15|TRBJ2-2|TRBV27|TRBD2|.
TGTGCCAGCAGTCCCCCGGGACTACCTCGTCCGGAGCTGTTTTTT
CASSPPGLPRPELFF